This TCR beta chain was retrieved from a study of blood T cell repertoires in COVID-19. Sequenced by immunoSEQ multiplex PCR; TCRdb stores in-frame clones only, minus some. This sample yields more than 90,000 clones, of which about 90% are seen a single time; 17% belongs to the top ten. This CDR3 region has 13 residues. Germline V gene sequence: CDR1 SGHTA, CDR2 FQGNSA. The V gene lost 1 base and the J gene lost 8 bases, with 9 bases spanning the gap. The rearrangement joins TRBV7-2 to TRBJ2-1; possible D gene TRBD2, 5 bases. Sequenced: peripheral blood. The source is a man in his fifties or sixties with acute or convalescent COVID-19. The CDR3 sequence: CASSLERVDEQFF. CDR3 DNA: TGTGCCAGCAGCTTAGAGAGGGTCGATGAGCAGTTCTTC.